Listed below are T cell receptor beta chains from one sample, sequenced in a study of T cell responses to AZD1222 COVID-19 vaccine. The data were produced by immunoSEQ multiplex PCR, yet TCRdb's version contains in-frame clones alone and is incomplete. The sample yields 100,000 to 130,000 clones, around 90% seen once. The source was peripheral blood, collected on day 0 of AZD1222 vaccination. All receptors come from an adult in good health. Each CDR3 is given with its conserved first and last residue. The D gene is left open where the match is weak. Not every row has a clone size; where given, it reads once, few, many or a size class.

16,-,TRBV7-2,-,TRBJ1-1,CASSLEGVRGNTEAFF,TGTGCCAGCAGCTTAGAAGGTGTTAGGGGAAACACTGAAGCTTTCTTT
15,-,TRBV11-2,-,TRBJ1-2,CASSLDRGGGYGYTF,TGTGCCAGCAGCTTAGATCGGGGCGGTGGGTATGGCTACACCTTC
16,TRBD2,TRBV7-9,-,TRBJ2-4,CASSLGLAGETNIQYF,TGTGCCAGCAGCCTCGGACTAGCGGGAGAGACGAACATTCAGTACTTC
14,-,TRBV19,-,TRBJ1-2,CASSSWGTGYGYTF,TGTGCCAGTAGTTCGTGGGGGACCGGCTATGGCTACACCTTC
14,-,TRBV3-1/TRBV3-2,-,TRBJ2-7,CASSQALDGYEQYF,TGTGCCAGCAGCCAAGCTCTCGACGGCTACGAGCAGTACTTC
15,-,TRBV11-3,-,TRBJ2-3,CASSVRLRITDTQYF,TGTGCCAGCAGCGTGCGGCTACGAATCACAGATACGCAGTATTTT
19,TRBD1,TRBV29-1,-,TRBJ2-5,CSVEVQGRTGQISQETQYF,TGCAGCGTTGAAGTGCAAGGGAGAACGGGACAGATCTCCCAAGAGACCCAGTACTTC
15,-,TRBV28,-,TRBJ1-4,CASREPWESGKKLFF,TGTGCCAGCAGGGAACCCTGGGAGAGCGGGAAAAAACTGTTTTTT
12,-,TRBV6-5,-,TRBJ1-2,CASSPGAYGYTF,TGTGCCAGCAGTCCGGGGGCCTATGGCTACACCTTC
14,TRBD2,TRBV24-1,-,TRBJ2-7,CATSDPGLAGEQYF,TGTGCCACCAGTGATCCGGGACTAGCGGGAGAGCAGTACTTC
16,TRBD2,TRBV6-5,-,TRBJ2-2,CASSYDLAGNTGELFF,TGTGCCAGCAGTTACGACCTAGCGGGGAACACCGGGGAGCTGTTTTTT
15,-,TRBV18,-,TRBJ1-4,CASSQGHRVNEKLFF,TGTGCCAGCTCACAAGGACACAGGGTTAATGAAAAACTGTTTTTT
13,TRBD2,TRBV7-4,-,TRBJ2-1,CASSLRTSFEQFF,TGTGCCAGCAGCCTCCGGACTAGTTTTGAGCAGTTCTTC
14,-,TRBV11-3,few,TRBJ1-2,CASREWVGAYRYTF,TGTGCCAGCAGAGAATGGGTTGGGGCCTATCGCTACACCTTC
15,-,TRBV24-1,-,TRBJ2-3,CATSGGGTRVDTQYF,TGTGCCACCAGTGGGGGCGGAACCCGCGTGGATACGCAGTATTTT
11,-,TRBV28,-,TRBJ2-3,CASRGEDTQYF,TGTGCCAGCAGGGGTGAAGATACGCAGTATTTT
15,-,TRBV7-8,-,TRBJ2-4,CASSPPGSVKNIQYF,TGTGCCAGCAGCCCCCCGGGTTCGGTCAAAAACATTCAGTACTTC
14,-,TRBV9,once,TRBJ2-1,CASSVVEKGNEQFF,TGTGCCAGCAGCGTAGTTGAGAAAGGCAATGAGCAGTTCTTC
12,-,TRBV10-3,-,TRBJ2-5,CAISDNQETQYF,TGTGCCATCAGTGATAACCAAGAGACCCAGTACTTC
15,-,TRBV3-1/TRBV3-2,-,TRBJ1-2,CASSPPRTDNYGYTF,TGTGCCAGCAGCCCCCCCAGGACAGATAACTATGGCTACACCTTC
12,-,TRBV7-3,-,TRBJ2-3,CASSSSTDTQYF,TGTGCCAGCAGTTCTAGCACAGATACGCAGTATTTT
13,-,TRBV20-1,-,TRBJ1-3,CSASSTAGNTIYF,TGCAGTGCTAGTTCGACGGCTGGAAACACCATATATTTT
17,TRBD2,TRBV4-3,-,TRBJ2-1,CASSLTLGLAGVNEQFF,TGCGCCAGCAGCCTAACCCTGGGACTAGCGGGGGTGAATGAGCAGTTCTTC
12,-,TRBV6-5,-,TRBJ2-1,CASSPGNNEQFF,TGTGCCAGCAGCCCAGGAAACAATGAGCAGTTCTTC
14,TRBD1,TRBV30,-,TRBJ1-4,CAWGQGATNEKLFF,TGTGCCTGGGGACAGGGCGCTACTAATGAAAAACTGTTTTTT
15,-,TRBV9,-,TRBJ1-6,CASSVETRYNSPLHF,TGTGCCAGCAGCGTAGAGACTCGCTATAATTCACCCCTCCACTTT
14,-,TRBV4-1,-,TRBJ2-7,CASRYDFPPYEQYF,TGCGCCAGCAGATATGACTTTCCCCCTTACGAGCAGTACTTC
12,-,TRBV28,-,TRBJ2-7,CASRTPSYEQYF,TGTGCCAGTAGGACACCCTCCTACGAGCAGTACTTC
15,-,TRBV24-1,-,TRBJ1-2,CATSDGQKPQHGYTF,TGTGCCACCAGTGATGGACAGAAACCTCAACACGGCTACACCTTC
14,TRBD1,TRBV28,-,TRBJ2-1,CASSLWGTDNEQFF,TGTGCCAGCAGTTTATGGGGGACAGACAATGAGCAGTTCTTC
15,-,TRBV4-1,-,TRBJ1-2,CASSTLTGANYGYTF,TGCGCCAGCAGCACGTTGACAGGAGCTAACTATGGCTACACCTTC
14,-,TRBV10-3,-,TRBJ1-1,CATHGRGGFTEAFF,TGTGCCACTCACGGGAGGGGTGGGTTCACTGAAGCTTTCTTT
15,-,TRBV18,-,TRBJ2-3,CASSPRNRVTDTQYF,TGTGCCAGCTCACCGAGGAACAGGGTCACAGATACGCAGTATTTT
16,-,TRBV3-1/TRBV3-2,-,TRBJ1-3,CASSQGGLDSGNTIYF,TGTGCCAGCAGCCAAGGAGGGCTCGACTCTGGAAACACCATATATTTT
14,-,TRBV4-2,-,TRBJ1-4,CASSQGRENEKLFF,TGTGCCAGCAGCCAAGGCAGGGAGAATGAAAAACTGTTTTTT
12,-,TRBV28,-,TRBJ1-2,CASGGEHYGYTF,TGTGCCAGCGGGGGGGAGCACTATGGCTACACCTTC
16,TRBD2,TRBV6-6,once,TRBJ2-1,CASSYSMGTSIDEQFF,TGTGCCAGCAGTTACTCGATGGGGACTAGCATAGATGAGCAGTTCTTC
13,-,TRBV27,-,TRBJ1-2,CASSQNLHDGYTF,TGTGCCAGCAGCCAGAACTTACATGATGGCTACACCTTC
13,-,TRBV9,-,TRBJ1-2,CASSVRENYGYTF,TGTGCCAGCAGCGTCAGGGAAAACTATGGCTACACCTTC
12,TRBD2,TRBV28,-,TRBJ2-7,CATGLGAYEQYF,TGTGCCACCGGACTAGGGGCCTACGAGCAGTACTTC
15,TRBD2,TRBV19,-,TRBJ2-7,CASSIASGGSYEQYF,TGTGCCAGTAGTATAGCTAGCGGGGGCTCCTACGAGCAGTACTTC
15,-,TRBV7-2,-,TRBJ1-3,CASSLATGSGNTIYF,TGTGCCAGCAGCTTAGCGACGGGGAGTGGAAACACCATATATTTT
13,-,TRBV24-1,-,TRBJ2-7,CATSGGRNYEQYF,TGTGCCACCAGTGGGGGCAGGAACTACGAGCAGTACTTC
13,-,TRBV7-2,-,TRBJ1-6,CASSLGEWTPLHF,TGTGCCAGCAGCTTAGGAGAGTGGACGCCCCTCCACTTT
12,-,TRBV12-2,-,TRBJ2-7,CASRLGAYEQYF,TGTGCAAGTCGCTTAGGGGCTTACGAGCAGTACTTC
13,-,TRBV12-3/TRBV12-4,-,TRBJ1-6,CASSRQGNSPLHF,TGTGCCAGCAGTCGCCAGGGGAATTCACCCCTCCACTTT
13,-,TRBV29-1,-,TRBJ1-2,CSVAGGSGYGYTF,TGCAGCGTTGCCGGGGGATCGGGCTATGGCTACACCTTC
13,TRBD2,TRBV18,-,TRBJ2-1,CASSPGEGNEQFF,TGTGCCAGCTCACCGGGGGAGGGCAATGAGCAGTTCTTC
13,-,TRBV5-1,-,TRBJ1-1,CASSGLGGTEAFF,TGCGCCAGCAGCGGGCTGGGGGGCACTGAAGCTTTCTTT
15,TRBD2,TRBV18,-,TRBJ2-7,CASSPGTSGFYEQYF,TGTGCCAGCTCACCAGGTACTAGCGGGTTCTACGAGCAGTACTTC
13,-,TRBV28,few,TRBJ2-7,CASSRGAAGEQYF,TGTGCCAGCAGCCGGGGGGCTGCGGGCGAGCAGTACTTC
15,-,TRBV18,-,TRBJ2-7,CASSPARTTTYEQYF,TGTGCCAGCTCACCAGCCAGGACTACTACCTACGAGCAGTACTTC